This TCR beta chain is from a study of OX40 agonist ivuxolimab in advanced cancers. Study-wide background: Participants averaged around 60 years of age (range about 23 to 80) and were around 80% male. Three patients, one with hepatocellular carcinoma and two with cutaneous melanoma, achieved partial responses.

The CDR3 covers 16 residues. Germline V gene sequence: CDR1 SGDLS, CDR2 YYNGEE. J gave up 3 bases and V 2 bases, and 10 bases lay outside the gene matches. Produced via immunoSEQ multiplex PCR; TCRdb's table is partial and in-frame only. The table has about 48,000 clones, 65% to 85% seen once. The gene calls are TRBV9 and TRBJ1-2; 7 bases align to TRBD1. The source is an adult with an advanced solid tumor such as melanoma, head and neck, liver or kidney cancer. This material consisted of CD4+ or CD8+ T cells sorted from blood, taken in a trial of the OX40 agonist ivuxolimab. For the CDR3, the DNA is TGTGCCAGCAGCGTCTCCTTTCCCGGGACAGACTATGGCTACACCTTC. This translates into CASSVSFPGTDYGYTF.